This T cell receptor beta chain was sequenced for a study of beta chain features in type 1 diabetes. CDR1 and CDR2 from the germline V gene are MGHDK and SYGVNS. The CDR3 consists of 13 residues. Trimming pared 7 bases from V and 3 bases from J, leaving 13 bases between. The study, taken as a whole, reports: Across all four CD4+ subsets, people with type 1 diabetes showed modestly shorter TCRB CDR3s.

This clone was observed a few times. No antigen is known for it. The investigators reverse transcribed all of the isolated RNA, so they sequenced expressed TCRB transcripts. Using immunoSEQ multiplex PCR, the repertoire was profiled, and TCRdb retains in-frame clones only, with some absent. This table holds 350,000 to 450,000 clones, about 12% found once. The clonotype originates from a woman aged 18 to 35 with type 1 diabetes. The chain uses TRBV25-1 and TRBJ2-7; a weak D match, TRBD2 (6 bases). The source material was naive CD4+ T cells from blood. DNA for the CDR3: TGTGCCAGCACCACCGGGGGACTCTACGAGCAGTACTTC. Its protein is CASTTGGLYEQYF.